The 18 T cell receptor beta chains below come from one sample, sequenced in a study of shared clonotypes between healthy human individuals. Libraries were prepared by immunoSEQ multiplex PCR; TCRdb keeps only in-frame clonotypes and omits some of them. Among about 2.2 million clones listed, roughly 95% were seen once. Terminally differentiated effector memory CD45RA+ cells were excluded by CCR7 positive selection of CD45RO-negative cells. Sequencing used naive CD8+ T cells from PBMCs. These receptor sequences come from a young man in good health. Some clones in this sample may be carry-over from other donors' samples.

The count of this clone is one. This chain joins TRBV7-6 and TRBJ2-7; 8 bases map to TRBD1. V lost 3 bases, J lost 0 bases, and 7 bases stayed unmatched. The CDR3 loop spans 16 amino acids. Germline-derived CDR1 and CDR2 are SGHVS and FNYEAQ. Here the CDR3 DNA reads TGTGCCAGCAGCTTTGGGACAGGACAAGCCTCCTACGAGCAGTACTTC. This codes for CASSFGTGQASYEQYF.

The chain combines TRBV7-9 with TRBJ2-7, with D hard to call. The CDR3 is made up of 15 amino acids. V was shortened by 5 bases and J by 5 bases, with 19 bases between the two germline ends. Per the germline V gene, CDR1 is SEHNR and CDR2 is FQNEAQ (reference sequence). CDR3 amino acids: CASSSRWKGGNEQYF. The CDR3 nucleotides are TGTGCCAGCAGCAGCCGTTGGAAGGGTGGTAACGAGCAGTACTTC.

Of note for this clone: The sample contains more than one DNA sequence encoding this CDR3. The J gene is TRBJ2-1, the V gene TRBV19; D gene uncertain. Trimming removed 1 base at V and 0 bases at J, with 7 bases between. The CDR3 runs 15 residues. The germline gives CDR1 LNHDA, CDR2 SQIVND (reference sequence). This CDR3 reads CASSIARSSYNEQFF. CDR3 coding DNA: TGTGCCAGTAGTATAGCCCGGAGCTCCTACAATGAGCAGTTCTTC.

Comments on this clone: This sample includes further DNA sequences coding for the same CDR3. V usage is TRBV6-5 and J usage is TRBJ2-7; 7 positions agree with TRBD1. Germline V gene sequence: CDR1 MNHEY, CDR2 SVGAGI. The V gene end was trimmed by 0 bases and the J gene end by 3 bases; junction bases not matched to a gene: 2. The CDR3 is 14 amino acids. The CDR3 is CASSYSRTGYEQYF. Here the CDR3 DNA reads TGTGCCAGCAGTTACTCTCGGACAGGCTACGAGCAGTACTTC.

This clone was detected once. The rearrangement joins TRBV4-1 to TRBJ2-2; 9 bases align to TRBD2. Looked up from germline, CDR1 is MGHRA and CDR2 is YSYEKL. CDR3 length equals 17 residues. After removal of 3 bases from V and 4 bases from J, the junction contained 9 bases not matched to a gene. The CDR3 loop is CASSQLRREGSTGELFF. The CDR3 DNA is TGCGCCAGCAGCCAGTTAAGGCGGGAGGGTTCCACCGGGGAGCTGTTTTTT.

V gene TRBV6-5 combines with J gene TRBJ2-3; unclear D gene. Trimming left V 0 bases short and J 3 bases short, with 13 bases between. There are 16 residues in the CDR3. Germline CDR1 MNHEY, CDR2 SVGAGI. CDR3 nucleotides: TGTGCCAGCAGTTACTCTCCCTGGTCGGATACAGATACGCAGTATTTT. This gives the protein CASSYSPWSDTDTQYF.

This rearrangement joins TRBV11-2 to TRBJ1-1, with 9 positions matching TRBD1. The CDR3 totals 16 residues. The V gene end was trimmed by 4 bases and the J gene end by 0 bases; junction bases not matched to a gene: 6. Germline CDR1 and CDR2: SGHAT and FQNNGV. For the CDR3, the DNA is TGTGCCAGCAGCTCCCGGACAGGGGATATGAACACTGAAGCTTTCTTT. As protein: CASSSRTGDMNTEAFF.

This chain's CDR3 is CASSPQLAGDGSEQYF. CDR3 DNA: TGTGCCAGCAGCCCTCAACTAGCGGGAGATGGGTCCGAGCAGTACTTC. This sequence joins TRBV5-4 and TRBJ2-7; 11 bases line up with TRBD2. The CDR3 loop spans 16 amino acids. Germline V lookup: CDR1 SGHNT, CDR2 YYREEE (reference sequence). V lost 4 bases to trimming and J lost 6 bases; unmatched junction nucleotides: 12.

The gene calls are TRBV11-2 and TRBJ2-7, with TRBD2 matching 8 bases. V lost 3 bases, J lost 2 bases, and 3 bases stayed unmatched. Germline values: CDR1 SGHAT, CDR2 FQNNGV. The length of the CDR3 is 14 residues. The CDR3 DNA sequence: TGTGCCAGCAGCTTGACGGGGGGGACCTACGAGCAGTACTTC. It translates to CASSLTGGTYEQYF.

This chain links TRBV6-1 with TRBJ2-1; 7 bases are shared with TRBD2. J was trimmed by 7 bases and V by 3 bases; bases with no gene match: 9. Germline assignment: CDR1 MNHNS and CDR2 SASEGT. CDR3 size: 15 residues. The CDR3 protein is CASSDRPPGGNEQFF. The CDR3 DNA reads as TGTGCCAGCAGTGACCGGCCTCCCGGGGGGAATGAGCAGTTCTTC.

The rearrangement links TRBV7-9 to TRBJ2-7, with 9 nucleotides matching TRBD2. With V trimmed by 1 base and J by 4 bases, 8 bases remained unmatched. The CDR3 length is 16 residues. CDR1 is SEHNR, CDR2 FQNEAQ, per germline (reference sequence). CDR3 sequence reads: CASSLGRREGTYEQYF. The CDR3, as DNA: TGTGCCAGCAGCTTAGGACGGCGGGAGGGTACGTACGAGCAGTACTTC.

This sequence joins TRBV15 and TRBJ1-5; no firm D call. The V end was cut by 0 bases, the J end by 3 bases, with 3 bases between. This CDR3 has 13 residues. Germline assignment: CDR1 LNHNV and CDR2 YYDKDF (reference sequence). As DNA, the CDR3 is TGTGCCACCAGCAGAGACGACAATCAGCCCCAGCATTTT. The encoded protein is CATSRDDNQPQHF.

The J gene is TRBJ2-5, the V gene TRBV18; D is unclear. V lost 2 bases, J lost 4 bases, and 11 bases lay in between. The CDR3 spans 14 residues. CDR1 is KGHSH, CDR2 LQKENI, per germline. The CDR3 DNA follows: TGTGCCAGCTCACCAAGGTGGAGTCCAGAGACCCAGTACTTC. Amino acids: CASSPRWSPETQYF.

This chain joins TRBV28 and TRBJ2-3; no firm D call. The V end was cut by 5 bases, the J end by 6 bases, with 12 bases between. The germline V gene encodes CDR1 MDHEN and CDR2 SYDVKM. The CDR3 is 13 amino acids. CDR3 in DNA: TGTGCCAGCAGTCTCGCCCAGAGGGATACGCAGTATTTT. Its protein product is CASSLAQRDTQYF.

This rearrangement joins TRBV28 to TRBJ2-1; possible D gene TRBD1, 5 bases. The CDR3 runs to 12 residues. CDR1 and CDR2 from the germline V gene are MDHEN and SYDVKM. Between the trimmed V and J ends, which lost 7 bases and 10 bases, there was a span of 14 bases. The CDR3 region is CASTRVPLEQFF. The CDR3 region has the DNA TGTGCCAGCACCAGGGTCCCGCTGGAGCAGTTCTTC.

The chain is built from TRBV29-1 and TRBJ2-3; D uncertain. V lost 6 bases to trimming and J lost 2 bases, with 12 bases between them. The CDR3 loop spans 13 amino acids. Per germline, CDR1 SQVTM and CDR2 ANQGSEA. The CDR3 loop is CSVFVGNTDTQYF. The DNA for the CDR3 is TGCAGCGTCTTCGTAGGGAACACAGATACGCAGTATTTT.

The V and J genes are TRBV6-1 and TRBJ2-3; D might be TRBD1 (5 bases). Trimming pared 2 bases from V and 2 bases from J, leaving 11 bases between. This CDR3 is built from 15 residues. Looked up from germline, CDR1 is MNHNS and CDR2 is SASEGT. CDR3 bases: TGTGCCAGCAGTGAATGGCAGGGCGACACAGATACGCAGTATTTT. Protein sequence: CASSEWQGDTDTQYF.

The chain uses TRBV5-6 and TRBJ1-4, with D possibly matching TRBD1 (5 bases). The V gene's germline CDR1 is SGHDT and CDR2 YYEEEE. V was trimmed by 1 base and J by 7 bases, leaving 14 bases between them. This CDR3 comprises 15 residues. The CDR3 reads CASSLLSQGGEKLFF. The CDR3 coding sequence is TGTGCCAGCAGCTTGTTAAGTCAGGGTGGTGAAAAACTGTTTTTT. Combining the CDR3 with reference TRBV5-6 and TRBJ1-4 gives the whole variable domain DAGVTQSPTHLIKTRGQQVTLRCSPKSGHDTVSWYQQALGQGPQFIFQYYEEEERQRGNFPDRFSGHQFPNYSSELNVNALLLGDSALYLCASSLLSQGGEKLFFGSGTQLSVL.